The T cell receptor beta chain under discussion was sequenced for a study of T cell changes during pregnancy in multiple sclerosis (dated by TCRdb to the late 2010s). For the wider study: In women with multiple sclerosis, the researchers looked at how the T cell repertoire shifted as pregnancy progressed.

Germline trimming amounts to 4 bases on V and 5 bases on J, with 7 as the count of junction bases outside the gene matches. Inclusive of the bounding cysteine and phenylalanine, the CDR3 is 15 residues long. The DNA shown is the 45-base CDR3, in frame from base 1. The germline V gene specifies SGDLS as CDR1 and YYNGEE as CDR2. As regards this clone: Its antigen has not been determined. The sample holds no much larger clone one base away, and base qualities are not on file.

The receptor library was made with the immunoSEQ multiplex PCR assay. TCRdb took over this immuneACCESS table, retaining in-frame rearrangements with V and J assigned. Such tables are incomplete; in checked studies, under half of the missing clones stem from an unresolved V gene, and the remainder is unexplained. Here the sample has 100,000 to 110,000 clones; roughly 90% occur a single time. The ten largest clones add up to less than 2% of the sample. The source is a female donor with multiple sclerosis, enrolled in a pregnancy study. Recombination linked TRBV9 to TRBJ2-5, with 11 middle bases fitting TRBD2. The sample was peripheral blood, taken after pregnancy. The nucleotides read TGTGCCAGCAGCCTGACTAGCGGGATAGGGGAGACCCAGTACTTC. It translates as CASSLTSGIGETQYF. Outside the CDR3, residues come from the reference TRBV9 and TRBJ2-5 proteins, so the full variable domain is: DSGVTQTPKHLITATGQRVTLRCSPRSGDLSVYWYQQSLDQGLQFLIQYYNGEERAKGNILERFSAQQFPDLHSELNLSSLELGDSALYFCASSLTSGIGETQYFGPGTRLLVL.